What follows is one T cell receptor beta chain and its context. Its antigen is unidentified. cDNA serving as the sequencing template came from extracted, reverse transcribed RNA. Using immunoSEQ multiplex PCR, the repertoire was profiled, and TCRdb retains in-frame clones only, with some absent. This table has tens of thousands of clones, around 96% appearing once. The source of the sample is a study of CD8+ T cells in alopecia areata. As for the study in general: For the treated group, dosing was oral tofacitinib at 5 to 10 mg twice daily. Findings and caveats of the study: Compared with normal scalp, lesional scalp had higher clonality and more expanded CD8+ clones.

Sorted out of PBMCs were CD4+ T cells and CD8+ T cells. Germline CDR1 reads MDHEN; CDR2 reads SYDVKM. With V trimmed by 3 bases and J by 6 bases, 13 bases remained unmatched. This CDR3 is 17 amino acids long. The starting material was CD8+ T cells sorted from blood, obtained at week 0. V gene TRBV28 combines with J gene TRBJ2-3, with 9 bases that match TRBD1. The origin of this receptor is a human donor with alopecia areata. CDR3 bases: TGTGCCAGCAGTTTGGGGGACAGGGTCTTTCCCCCGGATACGCAGTATTTT. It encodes CASSLGDRVFPPDTQYF.